This T cell receptor beta chain derives from a study of blood T cell repertoires in COVID-19. Across the study: In each case, the material was cDNA or gDNA derived from T cells, B-cell-depleted T cells, or PBMCs.

V was clipped by 2 bases and J by 1 base, with 20 bases between them. Germline assignment: CDR1 ENHRY and CDR2 SYGVKD. The CDR3 is 19 residues long. Authors' methods: Reference gene primer amplification gave estimated nucleated cell counts. The assay was immunoSEQ multiplex PCR, and TCRdb's table has in-frame clones only and misses some. The V and J calls and the clone size are those of that table, but D and trimming were determined from the DNA. This table has roughly 120,000 clones, approximately 81% appearing once. The TCR originated in a man in his fifties with acute or convalescent COVID-19. Sequencing was done on a sample of peripheral blood. The chain is built from TRBV10-3 and TRBJ2-2; a possible D gene is TRBD2 (5 bases). The DNA of the CDR3 is TGTGCCATCAGTGAGAACACCCCGGGGAACCGGCAGAACACCGGGGAGCTGTTTTTT. Translation gives CAISENTPGNRQNTGELFF.